This T cell receptor (beta chain) was retrieved from a study of blood T cells in healthy people across ages. Study-level information: About one barcoded TCR beta cDNA was captured per two T cells.

PCR was performed a second time for about 6 to 12 cycles using a sample-barcoded 5' primer and a J-beta primer mix. Each CDR3 protein is one row after TCRdb ran MiXCR on the 5' RACE reads. The sample holds around 1,600,000 distinct CDR3 sequences; about 45% are singletons and the top ten take approximately 4.1%. The draw of peripheral blood yielded about 10 milliliters from each donor. Each sample used at least 6 million PBMCs. Trimming at V came to 6 bases and at J to 8 bases, leaving 13 bases not matched to a gene. Germline CDR1 and CDR2: LGHNT and FRNRAP. CDR3 length equals 15 residues. Sequenced material: blood. The source of this sequence is a woman younger than 35 in good health. The chain joins TRBV12-5 to TRBJ2-4; 7 positions match TRBD2. CDR3 sequence (DNA): TGTGCTAGTGGCCCGGGGTATCCCCGGGGGGACATTCAGTACTTC. Amino acids: CASGPGYPRGDIQYF. Full variable domain (rest looked up from reference TRBV12-5 and TRBJ2-4): DARVTQTPRHKVTEMGQEVTMRCQPILGHNTVFWYRQTMMQGLELLAYFRNRAPLDDSGMPKDRFSAEMPDATLATLKIQPSEPRDSAVYFCASGPGYPRGDIQYFGAGTRLSVL.